The clone carrying this T cell receptor (beta chain) was counted once. The CDR3 length is 20 residues. The source of the sample is a study of cytomegalovirus exposure and HLA in healthy donors. PCR involved 60 Vbeta and 13 Jbeta primers. Sequenced by immunoSEQ multiplex PCR; TCRdb stores in-frame clones only, minus some. The top ten hold about 2.5% of the sample, which has about 280,000 clones, about 90% seen once. This receptor was taken from a young woman in good health and CMV-seronegative. J is TRBJ2-6 and V is TRBV21-1; TRBD1, as called in the table, went unchecked against the DNA. TRBV21-1 corresponds to a pseudogene. Material: PBMCs. In DNA form, the CDR3 reads TGTGCCAGCAGCAAAAGATCATTACAGGGCGGAGACTCTGGGGCCAACGTCCTGACTTTC. Its translation is CASSKRSLQGGDSGANVLTF.